These T cell receptor beta chains were read from a single sample in a study of post-analysis software for immune sequencing data. One entry per CDR3 protein, called by TCRdb with MiXCR from the PCR reads. The data contain about 150,000 distinct CDR3 sequences, roughly 30% of them seen just once; the ten biggest clones take up approximately 1.5%. Sequencing input: blood. The receptors were gathered from a girl under 18 with multiple sclerosis. Both conserved end residues are part of each CDR3. D genes are given only for firm matches. Only some rows state a clone size, as once, few, many or a class for expanded clones.

>TRBJ2-2|-|TRBV29-1|-
TGCAGCGCGGAGGATGCGGCGAACACCGGGGAGCTGTTTTTT
CSAEDAANTGELFF
>TRBJ2-3|-|TRBV27|-
TGTGCCAGCAGTTTAGGAGCGGCTGGCACAGATACGCAGTATTTT
CASSLGAAGTDTQYF
>TRBJ2-1|TRBD2|TRBV5-1|-
TGCGCCAGCAGCTTGGCCGTAGTGGGAGGGCCTCATGAGCAGTTCTTC
CASSLAVVGGPHEQFF
>TRBJ2-5|-|TRBV20-1|few
TGCAGTGCTAGAGATTCGCGGGGCCTTGAAGGAAGCCAGTACTTC
CSARDSRGLEGSQYF
>TRBJ2-1|-|TRBV20-1|-
TGCAGTGCGTGCAGGGACCCCCGGACGGTCAATGAACAGTTCTTC
CSACRDPRTVNEQFF
>TRBJ1-2|-|TRBV21-1|-
TGTGCCAGCAGCTTACCGACAGGGGCTAATGGCTACACCTTC
CASSLPTGANGYTF
>TRBJ2-1|TRBD2|TRBV7-9|few
TGTGCCAGCAGCTTAAGTGGGCTAGCGGGAACCTACAATGAGCAGTTCTTC
CASSLSGLAGTYNEQFF
>TRBJ2-7|TRBD2|TRBV20-1|many
TGCAGTGCTAGACTAGCGGGGACCTACGAGCAGTACTTC
CSARLAGTYEQYF
>TRBJ2-3|TRBD2|TRBV20-1|-
TGCAGTGCCCGAGGACTAGCTACCTCAGAGGATACGCAGTATTTT
CSARGLATSEDTQYF
>TRBJ2-3|-|TRBV6-2/TRBV6-3|few
TGTGCCAGCAGTTACTCGAAGGGCACAGATACGCAGTATTTT
CASSYSKGTDTQYF
>TRBJ2-2|-|TRBV6-5|-
TGTGCCAGCACCATTATGGGGGTGATCACCGGGGAGCTGTTTTTT
CASTIMGVITGELFF
>TRBJ2-1|-|TRBV5-1|-
TGCGCCCGCAGCTTGGGACCCGGGCCATACCGAGGCAATGAACAGTTCTTC
CARSLGPGPYRGNEQFF
>TRBJ1-1|-|TRBV7-9|few
TGTGCCAGCAGCACTTTCCCGATGGGCACTGAAGCTTTCTTT
CASSTFPMGTEAFF
>TRBJ2-5|-|TRBV7-9|many
TGTGCCAGCAGCTTAGCCTTCTTTGGGGAGACCCAGTACTTC
CASSLAFFGETQYF
>TRBJ1-5|-|TRBV19|few
TGTGCCAGTACTTTGGGGGGATACGGTCAGCCCCAGCATTTT
CASTLGGYGQPQHF
>TRBJ2-1|TRBD1|TRBV6-4|-
TGTGCCAGCAGTCCGCGACAGGGCGGGCTCAATGAGCAGTTCTTC
CASSPRQGGLNEQFF
>TRBJ2-3|-|TRBV12-3/TRBV12-4|few
TGTGCCAGCTTCACAGATACGCAGTATTTT
CASFTDTQYF
>TRBJ2-2|TRBD2|TRBV12-3/TRBV12-4|few
TGTGCCAGCACCCCCGGGTTAGCGGGTACCGGGGAGCTGTTTTTT
CASTPGLAGTGELFF
>TRBJ2-5|-|TRBV9|few
TGTGCCAGCAGCGTAGTGGGCGGGACGGCTAATGAGCAGTACTTC
CASSVVGGTANEQYF
>TRBJ1-1|-|TRBV20-1|-
TGCAGTGCTAGAGCTCCGAACACTGAAGCTTTCTTT
CSARAPNTEAFF
>TRBJ2-1|TRBD2|TRBV12-3/TRBV12-4|-
TGTGCCAGCACCCCAAGCGGGAGTAGGTACAATGAGCAGTTCTTC
CASTPSGSRYNEQFF
>TRBJ1-1|TRBD1|TRBV5-8|-
TGTGCCAGCAGTCTTGGACAGGGAAAGGGGGAGTACTCTACTGAAGCTTTCTTT
CASSLGQGKGEYSTEAFF
>TRBJ2-5|TRBD2|TRBV29-1|many
TGCAGCGTTTTGCGGGAGTTCGCGGGGACCCAGTACTTC
CSVLREFAGTQYF
>TRBJ1-5|-|TRBV4-2|-
TGTGCCAGCAGCCAAGATCTAAACGTCAATCAGCCCCAGCATTTT
CASSQDLNVNQPQHF
>TRBJ2-3|TRBD2|TRBV4-1|-
TGCGCCAGCAGCCAACTTCTAGCGGGAGGGATTGGTACGCAGTATTTT
CASSQLLAGGIGTQYF
>TRBJ2-7|-|TRBV6-7|many
TGTGCCAGCAGTTATCCTCCCCGGCGTAGGCAGGAGTGCTCCTACGAGCAGTACTTC
CASSYPPRRRQECSYEQYF
>TRBJ2-1|TRBD2|TRBV20-1|many
TGCAGTGCCAAACTAGCGGGAGTCCGGAATGAGCAGTTCTTC
CSAKLAGVRNEQFF
>TRBJ2-7|TRBD1|TRBV28|few
TGTGCCAGCAGTTTAACGGGACAGGGTCTCGGCGAGCAGTACTTC
CASSLTGQGLGEQYF
>TRBJ1-2|TRBD1|TRBV12-3/TRBV12-4|many
TGTGCCAGCAGTCTGACAGGGTATGGCTACACCTTC
CASSLTGYGYTF
>TRBJ2-7|-|TRBV6-6|-
TGTGCCAGCAGTTACAGGGGGGACGAGCAGTACTTC
CASSYRGDEQYF